The 9 T cell receptor beta chains listed next were all sequenced from one sample in a study of cytomegalovirus exposure and HLA in healthy donors. A multiplex PCR was run with 60 Vbeta primers and 13 Jbeta primers. Method: immunoSEQ multiplex PCR; TCRdb's copy keeps in-frame clones and lacks some. The listing records about 50,000 clones. Material for sequencing was PBMCs. The receptors derive from a woman aged 60-70 years in good health and CMV-seropositive.

The J gene is TRBJ2-7, the V gene TRBV18; D might be TRBD2 (6 bases). Germline CDR1 is KGHSH and CDR2 is LQKENI. The CDR3 is 15 residues long. Deletions cut 3 bases from V and 1 base from J, with 13 bases between. CDR3 sequence (DNA): TGTGCCAGCTCACCCCCCGGGGGAGCATCCTACGAGCAGTACTTC. It translates to CASSPPGGASYEQYF.

This sequence joins TRBV5-4 and TRBJ1-3; D possibly corresponds to TRBD1 (6 bases). This CDR3 is 15 amino acids long. Trimming pared 3 bases from V and 4 bases from J, leaving 14 bases between. Per germline, CDR1 SGHNT and CDR2 YYREEE (reference sequence). The CDR3 here is CASSSASQGGNTIYF. The CDR3, as DNA: TGTGCCAGCAGCTCCGCGTCTCAGGGGGGAAACACCATATATTTT.

A note on this clone: At one end the junction does not follow the germline gene, possibly because of a read error. The rearrangement uses TRBV7-9 and TRBJ2-2; TRBD2 is a possible D gene (6 bases). Looked up from germline, CDR1 is SEHNR and CDR2 is FQNEAQ (reference sequence). The CDR3 is made up of 12 amino acids. CDR3 DNA: TGCGCCGGGATCGGGGGCACCGGGGAGCTGTTTTTT. Translated, it gives CAGIGGTGELFF.

The chain carries TRBV6-6 and TRBJ1-2; TRBD1 is a possible D gene (5 bases). Germline assignment: CDR1 MNHNY and CDR2 SVGAGI (reference sequence). The CDR3 has 14 residues. V lost 4 bases to trimming and J lost 7 bases, with 16 bases between them. Here the CDR3 DNA reads TGTGCCAGCAGTTCCGGGACGACTAGCGGTGGCTACACCTTC. Translated, it gives CASSSGTTSGGYTF.

The chain has TRBV2 and TRBJ2-7, with D possibly matching TRBD1 (6 bases). The CDR3 has 15 residues. CDR1 and CDR2 from the germline V gene are SNHLY and FYNNEI. Trimming cost V 3 bases and J 0 bases, with 12 bases left between them. The CDR3 loop reads CASSEDSNTSYEQYF. In DNA form, the CDR3 reads TGTGCCAGCAGTGAGGACAGCAATACCTCCTACGAGCAGTACTTC.

The genes are TRBV6-5 and TRBJ1-2; unclear D gene. CDR3 size: 13 residues. Germline assignment: CDR1 MNHEY and CDR2 SVGAGI. V was shortened by 4 bases and J by 8 bases, with 14 bases between the two germline ends. The CDR3 DNA reads as TGTGCCAGCAGTTCCCCGCCCCCGGGGGGCTACACCTTC. This encodes CASSSPPPGGYTF.

V and J are TRBV5-1 and TRBJ2-5, with 7 bases aligning to TRBD2. V gave up 2 bases and J gave up 1 base; unmatched junction bases: 2. The CDR3 totals 14 residues. Germline-derived CDR1 and CDR2 are SGHRS and YFSETQ. The CDR3 reads CASSLRGVQETQYF. DNA of the CDR3: TGCGCCAGCAGCTTACGGGGGGTCCAAGAGACCCAGTACTTC.

V gene TRBV29-1 combines with J gene TRBJ2-1; TRBD2 matches 12 bases. V shed 4 bases, J shed 6 bases, and the junction held 4 bases outside the gene matches. CDR3 size: 14 residues. CDR1 is SQVTM and CDR2 is ANQGSEA in the germline V gene. In DNA form, the CDR3 reads TGCAGCGTTGCGACTAGCGGGGGTCCCAATGAGCAGTTCTTC. This codes for CSVATSGGPNEQFF.

The chain carries TRBV2 and TRBJ2-7, with TRBD2 matching over 7 bases. The germline V gene encodes CDR1 SNHLY and CDR2 FYNNEI. With 0 bases clipped from V and 3 bases from J, the junction kept 5 bases outside the gene matches. This CDR3 has 15 amino acids. In DNA, the CDR3 is TGTGCCAGCAGTGAAGCGCTTTGGGGGGGCTACGAGCAGTACTTC. It codes for CASSEALWGGYEQYF.